One TCR beta chain is described in this entry. Its cognate antigen is unknown. CDR1 SNHLY and CDR2 FYNNEI come from the germline V gene. The CDR3 runs 14 residues. Trimming took 6 bases from V and 3 from J, leaving 9 bases between them. The sample is drawn from a study of regulatory T cells in long-lasting Graves disease. Whole-study findings and limits: Because few samples were included, accuracy may have been lower. The study found lower TCR diversity in persistent Graves' patients than in newly diagnosed ones. Under persistent disease, TRBV28, TRBJ1-2 and TRBJ2-5 were used preferentially.

Relying on iRepertoire HTBI primers and Arm-PCR of CDR3 regions, the team built TCR beta libraries. TCRdb independently ran MiXCR on the multiplex PCR reads; one entry per CDR3 protein. The sample records around 470,000 distinct CDR3 sequences, around 15% being singletons. Specified time point: newly diagnosed GD, antithyroid drugs for less than 3 months. The TCR library was prepared using RNA isolated from PBMCs. The data were also submitted as part of a second study, on T cells in Graves' hyperthyroidism and ophthalmopathy.

The chain has TRBV2 and TRBJ2-6; D is unresolved. This sample comprised peripheral blood mononuclear cells (PBMCs), obtained at new diagnosis, from a patient treated with antithyroid drugs. The source is a woman aged 50 to 60 with Graves disease. The CDR3 coding sequence is TGTGCCAGCAGCTCAGGTGTTGGGGCCAACGTCCTGACTTTC. Its translation is CASSSGVGANVLTF.